This T cell receptor (beta chain) was obtained from a study of T cells in Graves' hyperthyroidism and ophthalmopathy. This clonotype was seen many times. Its specificity is unknown. TCR beta CDR3 regions were amplified from RNA transcripts. HTBI primers were used for first-round RT-PCR of the TCR CDR3. TCRdb re-derived calls from the multiplex PCR reads in MiXCR, one entry per CDR3 protein. This sample has about 560,000 distinct CDR3 sequences; 13% to 15% occur once, and the top ten carry approximately 15%. The CDR3 has 18 amino acids. CDR1 and CDR2 (germline): SQVTM, ANQGSEA. V was pared by 3 bases and J by 4 bases, with 16 bases of the junction left unmatched. The study, taken as a whole, reports: The blood repertoire included most of the expanded thyroid clonotypes above 0.001.

Patients were excluded for uncontrolled infection, other autoimmune disease, pregnancy or lactation. From 8.5 to 10 ml of fresh peripheral blood, PBMCs were isolated. The V call is TRBV29-1, the J call TRBJ2-1; 9 positions match TRBD2. Material: blood. The origin of this receptor is a middle-aged woman with Graves' hyperthyroidism. CDR3 sequence (DNA): TGCAGCGTTGAGGCCTCGGCGCGGGAGGGCCCTTTGTACAATGAGCAGTTCTTC. Amino acid sequence: CSVEASAREGPLYNEQFF.